A selection of T cell receptor beta chains follows, all from one sample in a study of cytomegalovirus exposure and HLA in healthy donors. The repertoire was sequenced with immunoSEQ multiplex PCR; TCRdb's copy has only in-frame clones and lacks some. The top ten hold 2.3% of the sample, which has under 95,000 clones, less than 10% seen once. Sequenced material: PBMCs. The receptors originated from a man over 45 in good health and CMV-seronegative. The CDR3 runs from the conserved cysteine through the conserved F or W. D genes are given only for firm matches. Clone sizes are given selectively: once, few, many, or a class where the clone is expanded.

CDR3: CASSVARGYGYTF
DNA: TGTGCCAGCAGCGTAGCCCGGGGCTATGGCTACACCTTC
J: TRBJ1-2
V: TRBV9
size: NA
D: NA
length: 13

CDR3: CASSAQRSTDTQYF
DNA: TGTGCCAGCAGTGCACAGAGAAGCACAGATACGCAGTATTTT
J: TRBJ2-3
V: TRBV28
size: few
D: NA
length: 14

CDR3: CASSESGGTYEQYF
DNA: TGTGCCAGCAGTGAATCCGGGGGAACCTACGAGCAGTACTTC
J: TRBJ2-7
V: TRBV28
size: few
D: NA
length: 14

CDR3: CASRLRLAGGDTQYF
DNA: TGCGCCAGCAGACTTAGACTAGCGGGCGGAGATACGCAGTATTTT
J: TRBJ2-3
V: TRBV5-1
size: few
D: TRBD2
length: 15

CDR3: CASSSSTGTEQYF
DNA: TGTGCTAGCAGCTCCTCGACAGGGACCGAGCAGTACTTC
J: TRBJ2-7
V: TRBV7-7
size: few
D: TRBD1
length: 13

CDR3: CASRSDRASKTQYF
DNA: TGTGCCAGTAGATCCGACAGGGCTTCGAAGACCCAGTACTTC
J: TRBJ2-5
V: TRBV19
size: NA
D: TRBD1
length: 14

CDR3: CASSYGTGLGANVLTF
DNA: TGCGCCAGCAGCTACGGGACAGGTCTGGGGGCCAACGTCCTGACTTTC
J: TRBJ2-6
V: TRBV5-1
size: few
D: TRBD1
length: 16

CDR3: CASSGQIPSNTGELFF
DNA: TGTGCCAGCTCGGGACAGATCCCGTCCAACACCGGGGAGCTGTTTTTT
J: TRBJ2-2
V: TRBV18
size: few
D: TRBD1
length: 16

CDR3: CASSFGTGETNEKLFF
DNA: TGTGCCAGCAGCTTCGGGACAGGAGAAACTAATGAAAAACTGTTTTTT
J: TRBJ1-4
V: TRBV5-6
size: NA
D: TRBD1
length: 16

CDR3: CASSLAAGVAADTQYF
DNA: TGTGCCAGCAGCTTAGCGGCGGGCGTAGCGGCAGATACGCAGTATTTT
J: TRBJ2-3
V: TRBV7-9
size: many
D: NA
length: 16

CDR3: CASSYAEDRVNTEAFF
DNA: TGTGCCAGCAGTTACGCTGAAGACAGGGTGAACACTGAAGCTTTCTTT
J: TRBJ1-1
V: TRBV6-5
size: NA
D: TRBD1
length: 16

CDR3: CASSVGHSYNEQFF
DNA: TGTGCCAGCAGCGTCGGACATTCTTACAATGAGCAGTTCTTC
J: TRBJ2-1
V: TRBV9
size: few
D: NA
length: 14

CDR3: CASSLGHQAFF
DNA: TGTGCCAGCAGTTTAGGGCACCAAGCTTTCTTT
J: TRBJ1-1
V: TRBV28
size: NA
D: NA
length: 11

CDR3: CASSFLADSTDTQYF
DNA: TGTGCCAGCAGCTTCTTAGCGGACAGCACAGATACGCAGTATTTT
J: TRBJ2-3
V: TRBV7-6
size: few
D: NA
length: 15

CDR3: CSVGGSNEQYF
DNA: TGCAGCGTCGGCGGGAGTAACGAGCAGTACTTC
J: TRBJ2-7
V: TRBV29-1
size: few
D: TRBD2
length: 11

CDR3: CAWSPSRANEKLFF
DNA: TGTGCCTGGAGTCCAAGTAGAGCTAATGAAAAACTGTTTTTT
J: TRBJ1-4
V: TRBV30
size: few
D: NA
length: 14

CDR3: CATSVGTGGSYEQYF
DNA: TGTGCCACCAGCGTCGGGACAGGGGGGTCCTACGAGCAGTACTTC
J: TRBJ2-7
V: TRBV15
size: NA
D: TRBD1
length: 15

CDR3: CASSLYFEAFF
DNA: TGTGCCAGTAGTCTATACTTTGAAGCTTTCTTT
J: TRBJ1-1
V: TRBV19
size: NA
D: NA
length: 11

CDR3: CASSQNQGNTEAFF
DNA: TGTGCCAGCAGCCAAAATCAGGGGAACACTGAAGCTTTCTTT
J: TRBJ1-1
V: TRBV14
size: few
D: NA
length: 14

CDR3: CASRDSLSYNSPLHF
DNA: TGTGCCAGCAGGGACAGCCTCTCCTATAATTCACCCCTCCACTTT
J: TRBJ1-6
V: TRBV27
size: few
D: NA
length: 15

CDR3: CASSLGDRVDEQYF
DNA: TGTGCCAGCAGCTTGGGGGACAGGGTGGACGAGCAGTACTTC
J: TRBJ2-7
V: TRBV5-4
size: NA
D: TRBD1
length: 14

CDR3: CASSLVGQTYEQYF
DNA: TGTGCCAGTAGCCTAGTGGGGCAAACCTACGAGCAGTACTTC
J: TRBJ2-7
V: TRBV19
size: NA
D: NA
length: 14

CDR3: CSGGQGWSGGEQFF
DNA: TGCAGCGGAGGACAGGGATGGTCGGGGGGTGAGCAGTTCTTC
J: TRBJ2-1
V: TRBV29-1
size: NA
D: NA
length: 14

CDR3: CASSSQASGRETQYF
DNA: TGTGCCAGCAGCTCACAAGCTAGCGGGAGGGAGACCCAGTACTTC
J: TRBJ2-5
V: TRBV7-2
size: few
D: TRBD2
length: 15

CDR3: CASSLKGVSYEQYF
DNA: TGTGCCAGCAGCTTGAAGGGGGTTAGCTACGAGCAGTACTTC
J: TRBJ2-7
V: TRBV5-6
size: NA
D: NA
length: 14

CDR3: CASSVGSLAPNEQFF
DNA: TGTGCCAGCAGCGTAGGAAGTCTAGCGCCCAATGAGCAGTTCTTC
J: TRBJ2-1
V: TRBV9
size: few
D: NA
length: 15

CDR3: CASSYEGQRGEQYF
DNA: TGTGCCAGCAGTTACGAGGGGCAGAGGGGGGAGCAGTACTTC
J: TRBJ2-7
V: TRBV6-5
size: few
D: NA
length: 14

CDR3: CASSEQTGISYEQYF
DNA: TGTGCCAGCAGTGAACAGACGGGGATCTCCTACGAGCAGTACTTC
J: TRBJ2-7
V: TRBV6-1
size: NA
D: NA
length: 15

CDR3: CASSLGAGYGYTF
DNA: TGTGCCAGCAGCCTAGGGGCAGGGTATGGCTACACCTTC
J: TRBJ1-2
V: TRBV2
size: many
D: NA
length: 13

CDR3: CASSTGTLNTEAFF
DNA: TGCGCCAGCAGCACAGGGACGTTGAACACTGAAGCTTTCTTT
J: TRBJ1-1
V: TRBV5-1
size: NA
D: NA
length: 14

CDR3: CASSFRQGYGYTF
DNA: TGTGCCAGCAGCTTTCGGCAGGGCTATGGCTACACCTTC
J: TRBJ1-2
V: TRBV11-2
size: few
D: NA
length: 13

CDR3: CSVAHLSGGDTGELFF
DNA: TGCAGCGTGGCGCATCTAAGCGGGGGGGACACCGGGGAGCTGTTTTTT
J: TRBJ2-2
V: TRBV29-1
size: NA
D: TRBD2
length: 16

CDR3: CASSPIRLAGAGQVLYEQYF
DNA: TGTGCCAGCTCACCAATTCGGCTAGCGGGCGCCGGCCAGGTTCTCTACGAGCAGTACTTC
J: TRBJ2-7
V: TRBV18
size: few
D: TRBD2
length: 20

CDR3: CASSHSSGGSYEQYF
DNA: TGCGCCAGCAGCCATTCTAGCGGGGGTTCCTACGAGCAGTACTTC
J: TRBJ2-7
V: TRBV4-1
size: few
D: TRBD2
length: 15

CDR3: CATSSIHRLDQPQHF
DNA: TGTGCCACCAGCAGTATACACCGTTTGGATCAGCCCCAGCATTTT
J: TRBJ1-5
V: TRBV15
size: few
D: NA
length: 15

CDR3: CASSVTSGGTRSSEQFF
DNA: TGTGCCAGCAGTGTGACTAGCGGGGGGACTAGGTCTTCTGAGCAGTTCTTC
J: TRBJ2-1
V: TRBV2
size: NA
D: TRBD2
length: 17

CDR3: CASSLPGLAGESDTQYF
DNA: TGTGCCAGCAGCCTTCCGGGACTAGCGGGAGAGTCAGATACGCAGTATTTT
J: TRBJ2-3
V: TRBV7-9
size: few
D: TRBD2
length: 17

CDR3: CASSFTGNEAFF
DNA: TGTGCCAGCAGCTTTACAGGGAATGAAGCTTTCTTT
J: TRBJ1-1
V: TRBV5-4
size: NA
D: NA
length: 12

CDR3: CASRPSRIGTGEQYF
DNA: TGTGCCAGCAGGCCTAGCAGGATTGGGACAGGCGAGCAGTACTTC
J: TRBJ2-7
V: TRBV7-9
size: few
D: TRBD1
length: 15

CDR3: CASSVWTGSGNTIYF
DNA: TGTGCCAGCAGTGTATGGACAGGGTCTGGAAACACCATCTATTTT
J: TRBJ1-3
V: TRBV6-1
size: NA
D: TRBD1
length: 15

CDR3: CASSLIAGGDYEQYF
DNA: TGTGCCAGCAGCTTAATCGCGGGAGGAGACTACGAGCAGTACTTC
J: TRBJ2-7
V: TRBV7-2
size: many
D: TRBD2
length: 15

CDR3: CASSLGGSEKLFF
DNA: TGTGCCAGCAGCCTGGGCGGGAGTGAAAAACTGTTTTTT
J: TRBJ1-4
V: TRBV27
size: few
D: NA
length: 13

CDR3: CAWSEITGYQDTQYF
DNA: TGTGCCTGGAGTGAAATAACAGGGTACCAAGATACGCAGTATTTT
J: TRBJ2-3
V: TRBV30
size: few
D: NA
length: 15

CDR3: CASSLRHPNYEQYF
DNA: TGTGCCAGCAGCTTAAGACACCCCAACTACGAGCAGTACTTC
J: TRBJ2-7
V: TRBV5-5
size: NA
D: NA
length: 14

CDR3: CATSRDLTSGSNEQFF
DNA: TGTGCCACCAGCAGAGATTTGACTAGCGGGAGCAATGAGCAGTTCTTC
J: TRBJ2-1
V: TRBV15
size: few
D: TRBD2
length: 16

CDR3: CASSFRTGGQTGELFF
DNA: TGCGCCAGCAGCTTCCGGACAGGGGGTCAGACCGGGGAGCTGTTTTTT
J: TRBJ2-2
V: TRBV5-1
size: many
D: TRBD1
length: 16

CDR3: CASSQTGWGGTQHF
DNA: TGCGCCAGCAGCCAGACAGGGTGGGGCGGTACCCAGCATTTT
J: TRBJ1-5
V: TRBV5-1
size: few
D: TRBD1
length: 14

CDR3: CASSDTGGTGELFF
DNA: TGCGCCAGCAGTGATACAGGGGGTACCGGGGAGCTGTTTTTT
J: TRBJ2-2
V: TRBV10-2
size: few
D: TRBD1
length: 14

CDR3: CASSRTGDLPNSPLHF
DNA: TGTGCCAGCAGCCGGACAGGAGACCTTCCAAATTCACCCCTCCACTTT
J: TRBJ1-6
V: TRBV27
size: few
D: TRBD1
length: 16

CDR3: CASSPYGSGGAPGELFF
DNA: TGTGCCAGCAGTCCCTATGGCAGCGGGGGGGCCCCCGGGGAGCTGTTTTTT
J: TRBJ2-2
V: TRBV27
size: few
D: TRBD2
length: 17

CDR3: CASSYRQGGEKLFF
DNA: TGTGCCAGCAGTTACCGGCAGGGCGGCGAAAAACTGTTTTTT
J: TRBJ1-4
V: TRBV6-5
size: few
D: NA
length: 14

CDR3: CASSYSASGPTDTQYF
DNA: TGTGCCAGCAGTTACTCGGCTAGCGGCCCCACAGATACGCAGTATTTT
J: TRBJ2-3
V: TRBV6-6
size: NA
D: TRBD2
length: 16

CDR3: CASSFGQGDRGYTF
DNA: TGCGCCAGCAGCTTCGGGCAGGGCGACAGGGGCTACACCTTC
J: TRBJ1-2
V: TRBV5-1
size: NA
D: NA
length: 14

CDR3: CASSEARGNAGELFF
DNA: TGTGCCAGCAGTGAAGCGAGAGGGAATGCCGGGGAGCTGTTTTTT
J: TRBJ2-2
V: TRBV6-1
size: NA
D: NA
length: 15